This TCR beta chain was observed in a study of CD8 T cells in Susac syndrome. The V and J ends lost 5 bases and 6 bases respectively, with 14 bases between them. CDR1 SGDLS and CDR2 YYNGEE come from the germline V gene. The CDR3 length is 13 residues. A quantity of roughly 0.5 to 1 ug RNA underwent reverse transcription using random hexamers. Multiplex PCR with immunoSEQ amplified the TCR beta CDR3 across 54 Vbeta and 13 Jbeta. From the immunoSEQ multiplex PCR reads, TCRdb called clonotypes with MiXCR, one entry per CDR3 protein. The sample consists of more than 120,000 distinct CDR3 sequences, less than 95% of them appearing once. CD8+ and CD4+ T cells circulating in blood were sequenced for TCR beta. Healthy donors formed controls matched for age and sex. While CD8+ and CD4+ T cells were isolated negatively, TEMRA cells were enriched by FACS.

This clonotype was obtained from a human donor in good health. The rearrangement joins TRBV9 to TRBJ2-5; D uncertain. Sequenced input: CD4+ T cells from PBMCs. The CDR3 DNA reads as TGTGCCAGCAGTCCTCAGGAGCGCAAGACCCAGTACTTC. Amino acids: CASSPQERKTQYF. Filled out from reference TRBV9 and TRBJ2-5, the complete variable domain reads DSGVTQTPKHLITATGQRVTLRCSPRSGDLSVYWYQQSLDQGLQFLIQYYNGEERAKGNILERFSAQQFPDLHSELNLSSLELGDSALYFCASSPQERKTQYFGPGTRLLVL.